The present TCR beta chain was sequenced within a study of spatial heterogeneity in lung cancer. The CDR3 runs 15 residues. CDR1 is SGHDT, CDR2 YYEEEE, per germline. The V end lost 4 bases, the J end lost 0 bases, and 14 bases lay between the germline ends. This clonotype was seen ten or more times. Time point: sample taken at primary tumor resection. Sequencing of whole RNA from tumor, nontumor lung or frozen PBMC involved no sorting. TCRdb reprocessed the 5' RACE reads with MiXCR, giving one entry per CDR3 protein. The data show about 36,000 distinct CDR3 sequences, around 5.2% seen once. The sequence came from a female donor with early-stage non-small cell lung cancer. The input for sequencing was PBMCs, taken at surgery. The gene calls are TRBV5-6 and TRBJ2-7; maybe TRBD2 (7 bases). The CDR3 is CASSQVGGASYEQYF. As DNA, the CDR3 is TGTGCCAGCAGCCAAGTTGGGGGGGCCTCCTACGAGCAGTACTTC.